The T cell receptor (beta chain) under discussion was sequenced for a study of T-cell memory formation after mild COVID-19. Study outcomes and limitations: Several responding clones turned up in pre-infection memory, indicating that cross-reactive memory may have taken part.

The CDR3 totals 15 residues. The J segment lost 1 base and the V segment lost 3 bases, leaving 5 bases of the junction unmatched. Germline CDR1 and CDR2: SGDLS and YYNGEE. As regards this clonotype: Its target is not known.

Via MiXCR, TCRdb re-called the 5' RACE reads, giving one row per CDR3 protein. In the table there are under 450,000 distinct CDR3 sequences, 20% to 30% of which are singletons. The rearrangement links TRBV9 to TRBJ2-7, with 9 positions matching TRBD1. Sample: PBMCs or a T cell subset sorted from them (not recorded which). The sequence was obtained from an adult woman who had mild COVID-19 (a few samples of this study predate the infection). Cell type and time point are not known. The chain's CDR3 is CASSEGQGSSYEQYF. The CDR3 DNA follows: TGTGCCAGCAGCGAGGGACAGGGAAGTTCCTACGAGCAGTACTTC.